This T cell receptor beta chain came from a study of liver allograft versus peripheral blood T cells. Study summary: The authors compared T cell receptor repertoires in transplanted livers with those in the peripheral blood of recipients. Study-wide points: The authors reported that T cell receptor repertoires inside liver allografts differed from those in peripheral blood.

Germline CDR1 MNHEY, CDR2 SVGAGI. The CDR3 runs 12 residues. The ends were cut back, 5 bases at V and 8 bases at J, with 12 bases in the middle. This clonotype was recorded only once. The antigen is unknown. A much bigger clone sits one base away, suggesting this may be a read error. MiXCR, run by TCRdb on the reads, gives a single entry per CDR3 protein. The sample records 8,000 or so distinct CDR3 sequences, approximately 18% being singletons. This receptor was identified in a human patient who had a liver transplant. Some T cells may be graft donor cells. The chain joins TRBV6-5 to TRBJ1-2, with a weak D call TRBD1 (5 bases). The CDR3 coding sequence is TGTGCCAGCAGTGTACAGCGGGACGGCTACACCTTC. This encodes CASSVQRDGYTF.